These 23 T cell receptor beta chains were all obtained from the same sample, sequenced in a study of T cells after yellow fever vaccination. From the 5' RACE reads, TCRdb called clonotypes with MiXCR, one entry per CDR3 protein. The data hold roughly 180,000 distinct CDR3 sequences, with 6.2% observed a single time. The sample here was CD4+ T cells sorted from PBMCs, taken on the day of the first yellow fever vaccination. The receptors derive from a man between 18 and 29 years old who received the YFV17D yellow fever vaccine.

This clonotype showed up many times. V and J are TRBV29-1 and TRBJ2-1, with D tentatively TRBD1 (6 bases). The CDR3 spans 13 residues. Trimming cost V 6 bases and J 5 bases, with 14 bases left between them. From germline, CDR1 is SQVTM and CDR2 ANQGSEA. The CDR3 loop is CSVSRTVDNEQFF. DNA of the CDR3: TGCAGCGTGAGCAGGACAGTAGACAATGAGCAGTTCTTC.

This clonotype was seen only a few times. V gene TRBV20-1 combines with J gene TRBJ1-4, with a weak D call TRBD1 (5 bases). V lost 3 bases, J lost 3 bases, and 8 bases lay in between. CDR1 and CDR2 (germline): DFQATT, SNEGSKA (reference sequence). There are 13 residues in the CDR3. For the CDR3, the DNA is TGCAGTGCTAGTGGGGGGGCTAATGAAAAACTGTTTTTT. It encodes CSASGGANEKLFF.

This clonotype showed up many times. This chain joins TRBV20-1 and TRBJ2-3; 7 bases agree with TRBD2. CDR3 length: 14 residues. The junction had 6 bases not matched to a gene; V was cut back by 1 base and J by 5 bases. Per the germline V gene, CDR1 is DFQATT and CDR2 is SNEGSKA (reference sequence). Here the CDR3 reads CSARGAGRKDTQYF. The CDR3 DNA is TGCAGTGCTAGAGGAGCGGGGCGAAAAGATACGCAGTATTTT.

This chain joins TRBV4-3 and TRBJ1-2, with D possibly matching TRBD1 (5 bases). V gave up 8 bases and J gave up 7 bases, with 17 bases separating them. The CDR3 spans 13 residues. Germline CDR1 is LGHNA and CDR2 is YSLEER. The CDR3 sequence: CASGAAQGGGYTF. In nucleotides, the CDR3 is TGCGCCAGCGGCGCGGCCCAGGGAGGTGGCTACACCTTC.

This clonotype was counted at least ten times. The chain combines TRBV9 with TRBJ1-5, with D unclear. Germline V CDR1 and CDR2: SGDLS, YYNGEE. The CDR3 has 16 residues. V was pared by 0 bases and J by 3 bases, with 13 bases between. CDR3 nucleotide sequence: TGTGCCAGCAGCGTAGCTCTCAGCCCAGTCAATCAGCCCCAGCATTTT. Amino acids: CASSVALSPVNQPQHF.

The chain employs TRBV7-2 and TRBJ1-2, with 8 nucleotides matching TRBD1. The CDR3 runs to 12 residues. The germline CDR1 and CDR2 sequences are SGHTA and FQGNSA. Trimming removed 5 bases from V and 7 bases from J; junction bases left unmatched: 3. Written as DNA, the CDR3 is TGTGCCAGCAGCCGGGGGACAGGTGGCTACACCTTC. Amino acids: CASSRGTGGYTF.

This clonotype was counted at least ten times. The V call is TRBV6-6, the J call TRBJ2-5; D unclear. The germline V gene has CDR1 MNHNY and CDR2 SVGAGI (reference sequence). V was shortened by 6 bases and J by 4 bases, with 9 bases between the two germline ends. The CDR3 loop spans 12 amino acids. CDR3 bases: TGTGCCAGCAGCCAAGACTCAGAGACCCAGTACTTC. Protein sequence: CASSQDSETQYF.

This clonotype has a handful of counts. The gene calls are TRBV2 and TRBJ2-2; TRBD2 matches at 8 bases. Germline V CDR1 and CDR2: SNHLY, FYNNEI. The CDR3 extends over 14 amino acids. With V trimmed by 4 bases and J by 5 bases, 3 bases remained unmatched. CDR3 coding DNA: TGTGCCAGCAGTGCGCTAGCGGGTACCGGGGAGCTGTTTTTT. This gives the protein CASSALAGTGELFF.

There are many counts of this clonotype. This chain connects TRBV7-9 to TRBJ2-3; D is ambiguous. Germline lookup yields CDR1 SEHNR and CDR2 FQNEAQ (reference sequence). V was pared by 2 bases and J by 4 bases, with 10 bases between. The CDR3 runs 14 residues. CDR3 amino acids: CASSLTDPPDTQYF. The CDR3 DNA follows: TGTGCCAGCAGCTTAACCGATCCACCAGATACGCAGTATTTT.

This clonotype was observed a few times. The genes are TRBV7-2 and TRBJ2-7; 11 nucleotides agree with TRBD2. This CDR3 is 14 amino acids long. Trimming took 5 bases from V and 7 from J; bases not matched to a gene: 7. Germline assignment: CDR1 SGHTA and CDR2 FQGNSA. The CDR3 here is CASSAGLAVSEQYV. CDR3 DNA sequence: TGTGCCAGCAGCGCGGGACTAGCGGTGAGTGAGCAGTACGTC.

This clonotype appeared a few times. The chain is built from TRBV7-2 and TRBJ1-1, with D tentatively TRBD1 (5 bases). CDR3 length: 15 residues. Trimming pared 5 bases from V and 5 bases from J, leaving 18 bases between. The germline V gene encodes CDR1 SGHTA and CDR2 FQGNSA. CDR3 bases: TGTGCCAGCAGCGGGGGGGGGATTTATGGGACTGAAGCTTTCTTT. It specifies CASSGGGIYGTEAFF.

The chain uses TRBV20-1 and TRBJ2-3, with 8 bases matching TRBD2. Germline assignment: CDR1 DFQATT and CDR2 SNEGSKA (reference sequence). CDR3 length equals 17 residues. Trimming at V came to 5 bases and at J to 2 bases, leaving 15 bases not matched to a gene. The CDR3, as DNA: TGCAGTGCTCCGAGCTTGGGGGAGCGGGGGACCACAGATACGCAGTATTTT. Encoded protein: CSAPSLGERGTTDTQYF.

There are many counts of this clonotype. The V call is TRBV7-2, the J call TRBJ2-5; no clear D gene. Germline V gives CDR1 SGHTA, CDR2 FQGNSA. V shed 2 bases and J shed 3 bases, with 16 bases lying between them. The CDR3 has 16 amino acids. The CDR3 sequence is CASSLMQPKYKETQYF. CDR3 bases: TGTGCCAGCAGCTTAATGCAACCAAAATATAAAGAGACCCAGTACTTC.

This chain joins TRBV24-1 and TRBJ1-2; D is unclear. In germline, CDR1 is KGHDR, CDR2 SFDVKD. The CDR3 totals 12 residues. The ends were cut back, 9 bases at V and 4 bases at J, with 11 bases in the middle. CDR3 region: CATGSGSYGYTF. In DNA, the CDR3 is TGTGCCACCGGTTCCGGCAGCTATGGCTACACCTTC.

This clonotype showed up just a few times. The DNA for the CDR3 is TGCGCCAGCAGCCAACCACCCGAGGGGGGAGGCTACACCTTC. Translation: CASSQPPEGGGYTF. This chain uses TRBV4-1 with TRBJ1-2, with TRBD1 as a possible D gene (6 bases). V lost 2 bases to trimming and J lost 8 bases, with 15 bases between them. The length of the CDR3 is 14 residues. CDR1 and CDR2 from the germline V gene are MGHRA and YSYEKL.

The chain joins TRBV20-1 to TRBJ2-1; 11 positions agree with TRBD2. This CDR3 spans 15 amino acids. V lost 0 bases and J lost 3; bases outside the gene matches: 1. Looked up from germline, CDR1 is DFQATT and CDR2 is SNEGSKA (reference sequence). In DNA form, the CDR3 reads TGCAGTGCTAGAGACCTAGCGGGGGGCTACAATGAGCAGTTCTTC. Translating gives CSARDLAGGYNEQFF.

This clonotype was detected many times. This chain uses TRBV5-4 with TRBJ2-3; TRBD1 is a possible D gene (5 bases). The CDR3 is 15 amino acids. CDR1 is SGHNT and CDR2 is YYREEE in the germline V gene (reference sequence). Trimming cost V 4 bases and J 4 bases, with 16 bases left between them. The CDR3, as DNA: TGTGCCAGCAGCAGGGGCTCTTACCACGCAGATACGCAGTATTTT. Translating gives CASSRGSYHADTQYF.

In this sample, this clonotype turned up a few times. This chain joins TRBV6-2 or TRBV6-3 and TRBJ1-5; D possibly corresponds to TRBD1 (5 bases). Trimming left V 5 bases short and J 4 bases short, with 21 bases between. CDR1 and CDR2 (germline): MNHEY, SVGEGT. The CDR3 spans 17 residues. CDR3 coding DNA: TGTGCCAGCAGTAAAGGTTTCGCCGACAGCTCTAATCAGCCCCAGCATTTT. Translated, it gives CASSKGFADSSNQPQHF.

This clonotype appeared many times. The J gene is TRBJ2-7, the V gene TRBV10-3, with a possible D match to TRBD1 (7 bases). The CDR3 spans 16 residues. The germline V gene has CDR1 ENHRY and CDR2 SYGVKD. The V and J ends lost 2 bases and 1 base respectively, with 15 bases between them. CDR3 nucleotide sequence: TGTGCCATCAGTGAGCCGTCAGGGGGGCGATCCTACGAGCAGTACTTC. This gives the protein CAISEPSGGRSYEQYF.

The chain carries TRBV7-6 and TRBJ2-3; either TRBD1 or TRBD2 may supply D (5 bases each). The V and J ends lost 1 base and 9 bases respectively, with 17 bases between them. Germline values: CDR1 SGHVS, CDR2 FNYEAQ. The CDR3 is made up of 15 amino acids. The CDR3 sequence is CASSLGVPGQGTQYF. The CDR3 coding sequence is TGTGCCAGCAGCTTAGGGGTACCGGGGCAAGGAACGCAGTATTTT.

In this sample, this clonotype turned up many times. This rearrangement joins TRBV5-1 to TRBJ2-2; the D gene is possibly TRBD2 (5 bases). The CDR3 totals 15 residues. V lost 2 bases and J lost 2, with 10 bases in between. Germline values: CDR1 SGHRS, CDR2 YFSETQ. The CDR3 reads CASSLNGVNTGELFF. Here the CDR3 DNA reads TGCGCCAGCAGCTTAAACGGGGTAAACACCGGGGAGCTGTTTTTT. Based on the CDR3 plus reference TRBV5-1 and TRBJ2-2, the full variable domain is KAGVTQTPRYLIKTRGQQVTLSCSPISGHRSVSWYQQTPGQGLQFLFEYFSETQRNKGNFPGRFSGRQFSNSRSEMNVSTLELGDSALYLCASSLNGVNTGELFFGEGSRLTVL.

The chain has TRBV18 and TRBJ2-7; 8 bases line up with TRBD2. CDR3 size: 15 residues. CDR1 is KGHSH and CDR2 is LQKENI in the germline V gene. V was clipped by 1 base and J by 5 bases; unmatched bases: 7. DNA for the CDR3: TGTGCCAGCTCACCACAGGGACTAGGGGCGGACGAGCAGTACTTC. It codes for CASSPQGLGADEQYF.

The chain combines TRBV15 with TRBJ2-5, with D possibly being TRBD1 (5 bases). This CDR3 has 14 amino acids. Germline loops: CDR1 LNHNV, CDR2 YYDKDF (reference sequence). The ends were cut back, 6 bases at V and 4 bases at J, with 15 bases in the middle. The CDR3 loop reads CATRRDSDGETQYF. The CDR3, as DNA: TGTGCCACCAGACGTGACAGCGACGGAGAGACCCAGTACTTC.